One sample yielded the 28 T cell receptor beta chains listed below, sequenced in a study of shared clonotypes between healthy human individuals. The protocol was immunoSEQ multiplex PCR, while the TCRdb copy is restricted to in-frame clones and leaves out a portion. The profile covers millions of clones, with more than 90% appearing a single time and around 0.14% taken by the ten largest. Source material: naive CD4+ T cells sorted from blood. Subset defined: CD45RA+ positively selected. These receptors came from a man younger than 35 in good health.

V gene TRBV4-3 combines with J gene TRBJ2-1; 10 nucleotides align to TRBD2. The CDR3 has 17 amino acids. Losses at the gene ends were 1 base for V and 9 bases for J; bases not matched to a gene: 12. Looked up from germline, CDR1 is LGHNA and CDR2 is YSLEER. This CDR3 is CASSQGNPAGGQGEQFF. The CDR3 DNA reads TGCGCCAGCAGCCAAGGAAATCCAGCGGGAGGGCAGGGTGAGCAGTTCTTC.

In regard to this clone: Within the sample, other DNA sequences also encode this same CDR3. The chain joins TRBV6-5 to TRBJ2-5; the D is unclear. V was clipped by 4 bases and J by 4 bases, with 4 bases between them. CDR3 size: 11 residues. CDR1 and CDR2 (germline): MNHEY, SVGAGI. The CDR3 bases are TGTGCCAGCAGTTCAAGAGAGACCCAGTACTTC. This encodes CASSSRETQYF.

CDR3 DNA: TGTGCCAGCAGCCCACAGCCGCGAAGGGGCGGCTACACCTTC. Its protein product is CASSPQPRRGGYTF. The chain employs TRBV6-6 and TRBJ1-2; TRBD1 is a possible D gene (5 bases). The CDR3 length is 14 residues. V dropped 6 bases and J dropped 8 bases, with 19 bases sitting between them. From germline, CDR1 is MNHNY and CDR2 SVGAGI (reference sequence).

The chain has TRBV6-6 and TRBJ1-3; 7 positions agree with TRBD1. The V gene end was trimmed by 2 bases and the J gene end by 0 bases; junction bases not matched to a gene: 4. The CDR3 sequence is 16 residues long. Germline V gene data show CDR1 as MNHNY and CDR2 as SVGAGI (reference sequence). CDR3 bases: TGTGCCAGCAGTTACCCTGACAGGGACTCTGGAAACACCATATATTTT. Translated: CASSYPDRDSGNTIYF.

The CDR3 DNA follows: TGTGCCAGCACTGTCCCACCGCAGGGACAGACCCAGTACTTC. This encodes CASTVPPQGQTQYF. The chain has TRBV2 and TRBJ2-5; tentatively, D is TRBD1 or TRBD2 (5 bases each). Germline CDR1 and CDR2: SNHLY and FYNNEI. This CDR3 contains 14 residues. Trimming shortened V by 7 bases and J by 6 bases, and 18 bases separated the two germline ends.

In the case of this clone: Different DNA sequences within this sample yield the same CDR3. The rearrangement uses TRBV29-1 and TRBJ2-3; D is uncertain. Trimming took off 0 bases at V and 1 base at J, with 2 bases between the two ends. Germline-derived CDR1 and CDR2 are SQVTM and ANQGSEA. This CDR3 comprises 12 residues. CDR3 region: CSVEEGTDTQYF. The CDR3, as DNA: TGCAGCGTTGAAGAGGGCACAGATACGCAGTATTTT.

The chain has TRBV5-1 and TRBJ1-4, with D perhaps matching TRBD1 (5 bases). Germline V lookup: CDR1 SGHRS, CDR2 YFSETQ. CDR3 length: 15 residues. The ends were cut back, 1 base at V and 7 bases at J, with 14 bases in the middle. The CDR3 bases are TGCGCCAGCAGCTTGTTGGGGACCCTTGGTGAAAAACTGTTTTTT. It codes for CASSLLGTLGEKLFF.

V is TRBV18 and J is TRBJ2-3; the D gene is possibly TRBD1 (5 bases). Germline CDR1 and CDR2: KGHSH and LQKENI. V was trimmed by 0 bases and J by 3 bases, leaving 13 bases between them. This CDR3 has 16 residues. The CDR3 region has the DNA TGTGCCAGCTCACCACCTAACAGGTTGGGGACAGATACGCAGTATTTT. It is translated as CASSPPNRLGTDTQYF.

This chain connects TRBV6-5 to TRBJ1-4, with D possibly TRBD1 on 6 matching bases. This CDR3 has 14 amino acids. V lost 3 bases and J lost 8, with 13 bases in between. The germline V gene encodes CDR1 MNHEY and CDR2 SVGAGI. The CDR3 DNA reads TGTGCCAGCAGTTATGTCCTGGGGGCGGAAAAACTGTTTTTT. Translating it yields CASSYVLGAEKLFF.

In DNA, the CDR3 is TGTGCCAGCAGCGTAGCGGCCGGGACTAGCGGCTACGAGCAGTACTTC. Its protein is CASSVAAGTSGYEQYF. The rearrangement joins TRBV9 to TRBJ2-7; the match to TRBD2 covers 11 bases. Losses at the gene ends were 0 bases for V and 3 bases for J; bases not matched to a gene: 5. The CDR3 has 16 amino acids. Germline V gene data show CDR1 as SGDLS and CDR2 as YYNGEE.

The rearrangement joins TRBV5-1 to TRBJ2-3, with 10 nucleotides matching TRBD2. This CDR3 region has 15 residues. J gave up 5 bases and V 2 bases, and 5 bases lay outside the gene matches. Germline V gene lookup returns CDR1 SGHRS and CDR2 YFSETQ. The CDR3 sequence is CASSFSLAGVDTQYF. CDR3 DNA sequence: TGCGCCAGCAGCTTTAGTCTAGCGGGGGTAGATACGCAGTATTTT.

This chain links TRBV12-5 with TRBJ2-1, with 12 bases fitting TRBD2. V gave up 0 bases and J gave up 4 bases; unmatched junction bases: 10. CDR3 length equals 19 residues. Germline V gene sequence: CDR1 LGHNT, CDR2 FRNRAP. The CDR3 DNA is TGTGCTAGTGGTTTGGTGGTAGTAAGACTAGCGGGAGCTTACAATGAGCAGTTCTTC. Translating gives CASGLVVVRLAGAYNEQFF.

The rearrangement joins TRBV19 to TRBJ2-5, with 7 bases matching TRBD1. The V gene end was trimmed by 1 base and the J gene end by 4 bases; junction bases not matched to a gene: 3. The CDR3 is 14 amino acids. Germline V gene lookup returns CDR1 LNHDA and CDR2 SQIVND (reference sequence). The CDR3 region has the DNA TGTGCCAGTAGTATAGGACAGGGCACAGAGACCCAGTACTTC. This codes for CASSIGQGTETQYF.

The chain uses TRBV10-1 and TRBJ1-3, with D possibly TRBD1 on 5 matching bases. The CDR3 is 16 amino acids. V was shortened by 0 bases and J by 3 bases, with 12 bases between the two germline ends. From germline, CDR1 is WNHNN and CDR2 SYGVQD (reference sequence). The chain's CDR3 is CASSESTQQDGNTIYF. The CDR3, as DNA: TGCGCCAGCAGTGAGTCGACTCAACAGGATGGAAACACCATATATTTT.

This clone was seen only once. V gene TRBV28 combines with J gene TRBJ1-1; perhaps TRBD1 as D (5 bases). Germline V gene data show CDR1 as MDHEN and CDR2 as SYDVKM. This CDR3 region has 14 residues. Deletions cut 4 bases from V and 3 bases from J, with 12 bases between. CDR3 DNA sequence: TGTGCCAGCAGTTCAGGGAAAGGGCACACTGAAGCTTTCTTT. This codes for CASSSGKGHTEAFF.

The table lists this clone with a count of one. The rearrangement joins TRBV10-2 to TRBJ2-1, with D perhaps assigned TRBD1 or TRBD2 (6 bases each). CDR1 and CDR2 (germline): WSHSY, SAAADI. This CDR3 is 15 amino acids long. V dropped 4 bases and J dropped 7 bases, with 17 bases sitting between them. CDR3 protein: CASSGRGSFVNEQFF. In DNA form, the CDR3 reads TGCGCCAGCAGTGGGAGGGGGTCCTTTGTTAATGAGCAGTTCTTC.

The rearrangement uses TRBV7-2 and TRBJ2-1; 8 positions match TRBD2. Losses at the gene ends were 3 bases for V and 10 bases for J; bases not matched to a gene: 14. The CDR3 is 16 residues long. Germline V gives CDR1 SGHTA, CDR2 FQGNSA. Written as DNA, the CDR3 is TGTGCCAGCAGCTTCACCAGCGGGAGCCCTGTCGGGGAGCAGTTCTTC. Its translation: CASSFTSGSPVGEQFF.

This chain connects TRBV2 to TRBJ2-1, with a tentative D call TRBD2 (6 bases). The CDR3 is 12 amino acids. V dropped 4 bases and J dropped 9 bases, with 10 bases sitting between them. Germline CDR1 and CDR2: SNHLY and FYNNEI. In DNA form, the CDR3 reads TGTGCCAGCAGTGGAGCGGGTTTTGAGCAGTTCTTC. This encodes CASSGAGFEQFF.

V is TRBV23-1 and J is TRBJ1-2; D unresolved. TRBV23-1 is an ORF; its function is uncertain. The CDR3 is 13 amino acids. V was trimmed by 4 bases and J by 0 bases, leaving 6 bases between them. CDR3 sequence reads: CASSRSANYGYTF. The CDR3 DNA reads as TGCGCCAGCAGTCGTAGCGCTAACTATGGCTACACCTTC.

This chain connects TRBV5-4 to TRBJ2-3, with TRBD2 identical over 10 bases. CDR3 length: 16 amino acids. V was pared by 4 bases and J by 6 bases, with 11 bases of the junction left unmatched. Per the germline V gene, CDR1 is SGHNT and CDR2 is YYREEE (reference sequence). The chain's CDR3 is CASSVGLALRWDTQYF. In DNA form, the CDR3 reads TGTGCCAGCAGCGTGGGACTAGCGCTCCGATGGGATACGCAGTATTTT.

CDR3 protein: CASSLEVAGSSYNEQFF. Here the CDR3 DNA reads TGCGCCAGCAGCTTGGAAGTAGCGGGGAGCTCCTACAATGAGCAGTTCTTC. The chain carries TRBV5-1 and TRBJ2-1, with 8 bases matching TRBD2. Germline V gene lookup returns CDR1 SGHRS and CDR2 YFSETQ. This CDR3 has 17 residues. Trimming cost V 0 bases and J 0 bases; bases outside gene matches: 5.

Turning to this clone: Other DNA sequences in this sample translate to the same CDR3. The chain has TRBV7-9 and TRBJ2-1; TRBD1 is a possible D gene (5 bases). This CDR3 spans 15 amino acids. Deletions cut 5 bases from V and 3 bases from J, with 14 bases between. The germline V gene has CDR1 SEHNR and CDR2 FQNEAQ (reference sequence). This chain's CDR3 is CASSPPGHLYNEQFF. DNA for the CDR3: TGTGCCAGCAGCCCGCCAGGACACCTCTACAATGAGCAGTTCTTC.

The CDR3 DNA sequence: TGTGCCAGCAGCTGGGCAGGGCGGGTTGGCTCTGGAAACACCATATATTTT. It codes for CASSWAGRVGSGNTIYF. The chain uses TRBV5-6 and TRBJ1-3; possibly TRBD1 for D (5 bases). The CDR3 contains 17 residues. V dropped 3 bases and J dropped 0 bases, with 16 bases sitting between them. Germline CDR1 is SGHDT and CDR2 is YYEEEE.

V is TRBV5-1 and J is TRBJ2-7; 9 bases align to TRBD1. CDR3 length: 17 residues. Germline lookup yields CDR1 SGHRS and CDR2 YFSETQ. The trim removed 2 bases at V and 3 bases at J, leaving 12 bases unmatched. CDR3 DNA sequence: TGCGCCAGCAGCTTCCCCACCGGGACAGGGAAACTCTACGAGCAGTACTTC. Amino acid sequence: CASSFPTGTGKLYEQYF.

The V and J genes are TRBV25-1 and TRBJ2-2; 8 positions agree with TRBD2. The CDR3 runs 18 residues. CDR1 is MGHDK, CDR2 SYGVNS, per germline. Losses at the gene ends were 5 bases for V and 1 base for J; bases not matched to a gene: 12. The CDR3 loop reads CASSSPPGLAGNTGELFF. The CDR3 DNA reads TGTGCCAGCAGTTCCCCACCCGGGCTAGCGGGGAACACCGGGGAGCTGTTTTTT.

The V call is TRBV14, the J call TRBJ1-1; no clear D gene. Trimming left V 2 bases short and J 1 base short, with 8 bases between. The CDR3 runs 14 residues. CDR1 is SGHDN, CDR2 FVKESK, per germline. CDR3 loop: CASSQLGSNTEAFF. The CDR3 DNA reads TGTGCCAGCAGCCAATTGGGTTCGAACACTGAAGCTTTCTTT.

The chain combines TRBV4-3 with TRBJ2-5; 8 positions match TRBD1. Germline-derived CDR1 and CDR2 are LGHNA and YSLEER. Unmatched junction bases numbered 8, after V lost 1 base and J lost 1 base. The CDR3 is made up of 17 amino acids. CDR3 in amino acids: CASSQGQRTGFQETQYF. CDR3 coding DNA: TGCGCCAGCAGCCAAGGTCAAAGGACAGGGTTCCAAGAGACCCAGTACTTC.

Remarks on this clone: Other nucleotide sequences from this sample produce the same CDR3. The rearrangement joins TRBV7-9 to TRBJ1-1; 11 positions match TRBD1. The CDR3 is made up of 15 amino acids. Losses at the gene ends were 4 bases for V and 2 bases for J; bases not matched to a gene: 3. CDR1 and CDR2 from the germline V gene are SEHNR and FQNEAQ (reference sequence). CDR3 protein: CASSSGQGGNTEAFF. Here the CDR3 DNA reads TGTGCCAGCAGCTCGGGACAGGGGGGAAACACTGAAGCTTTCTTT.